This T cell receptor (beta chain) was recorded in a study of T cells in Graves' hyperthyroidism and ophthalmopathy. As for the study in general: Specimen type is peripheral blood, collected at initial diagnosis prior to any treatment. Study-wide results and caveats: Most thyroid clonotypes expanded above 0.001 were also detected in blood. The model made its ophthalmopathy prediction, and onset followed a median about 6 months later.

Amplification yielded TCR beta CDR3 regions, with RNA transcripts as the source. TCR CDR3 regions were first amplified by RT-PCR with HTBI primers. TCRdb reprocessed the multiplex PCR reads via MiXCR and lists one record per CDR3 protein. The sample records about 520,000 distinct CDR3 sequences, around a quarter being singletons. In its sample, this clonotype was seen many times. What it binds is unknown. Inclusion characteristics of ophthalmopathy patients comprised a Clinical Activity Score of at least 3, a NOSPECS grade of at least 4, and duration under 3 months. CDR3 size: 13 residues. Trimming left V 0 bases short and J 5 bases short, with 8 bases between. Per germline, CDR1 LNHDA and CDR2 SQIVND (reference sequence).

The specimen was blood. This clonotype originated in a woman aged 30 to 39 with Graves' ophthalmopathy. The gene calls are TRBV19 and TRBJ2-7; D call uncertain. The CDR3 DNA sequence: TGTGCCAGTAGTATAGACAGAAGGAACGAGCAGTACTTC. This sequence encodes CASSIDRRNEQYF.